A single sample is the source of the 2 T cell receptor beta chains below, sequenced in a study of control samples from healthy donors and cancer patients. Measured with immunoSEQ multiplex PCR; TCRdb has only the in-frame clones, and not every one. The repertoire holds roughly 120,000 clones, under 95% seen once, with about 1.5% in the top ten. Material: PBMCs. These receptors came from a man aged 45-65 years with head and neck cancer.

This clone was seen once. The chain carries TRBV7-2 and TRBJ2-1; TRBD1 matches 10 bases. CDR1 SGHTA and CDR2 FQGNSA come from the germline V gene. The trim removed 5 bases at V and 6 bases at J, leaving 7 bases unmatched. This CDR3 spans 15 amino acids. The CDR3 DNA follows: TGTGCCAGCAGCCCGGACAGGGGGAGGCTCAATGAGCAGTTCTTC. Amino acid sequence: CASSPDRGRLNEQFF.

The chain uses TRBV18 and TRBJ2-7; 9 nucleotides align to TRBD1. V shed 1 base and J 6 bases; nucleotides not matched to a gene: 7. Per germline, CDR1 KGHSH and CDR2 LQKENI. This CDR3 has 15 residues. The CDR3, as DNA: TGTGCCAGCTCACCACAAACAGGGGGCAAAGTCGAGCAGTACTTC. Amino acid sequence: CASSPQTGGKVEQYF.